These T cell receptor beta chains were read from a single sample in a study of Graves' ophthalmopathy and Graves' hyperthyroidism. Using its own MiXCR run on the multiplex PCR reads, TCRdb lists one record per CDR3 protein. This table holds 740,000 or so distinct CDR3 sequences, 40% found once. The sample consisted of peripheral blood. Receptors originate from an adult man with Graves' ophthalmopathy. Both conserved end residues are trimmed from each CDR3.

ASSMVGRNTIY,TRBV19
ATSDTTGTEAF,TRBV24-1
AIRDRDRGDQPQH,TRBV10-3
ARDLRTGSYNSPLH,TRBV2
ASSDPSGGEKLF,TRBV25-1
ASSAGRGSYEQY,TRBV9
ASRLGQEFYEQY,TRBV11-2
ASRTSLNTEAF,TRBV10-3
ATSDRTSLQETQY,TRBV24-1
SARDQETQY,TRBV20-1
ATSLTGNYEQY,TRBV24-1
ASSLGSQGHYGYT,TRBV7-2
ASSFSREFYEQY,TRBV7-9
SVVSGNSNQPQH,TRBV29-1
SAIGDRGNQPQH,TRBV20-1
ATSDNRLISGANVLT,TRBV24-1
SAHTSGGGYEQY,TRBV20-1
ATTRDRRNQPQH,TRBV15
ASSYPTGGVQAGELF,TRBV25-1
SVLSDRVYGYT,TRBV29-1
ASSPRLAGGAGELF,TRBV7-9
AWSQAPTRETQY,TRBV30
ATSWDANSNQPQH,TRBV15
SVVQGGGYT,TRBV29-1
AINPESNTEAF,TRBV10-3
SAGSFSGEEETQY,TRBV20-1
ASSQDTGGYEQY,TRBV10-2
ASSKQGLMEQY,TRBV27
SEIRGPGETQY,TRBV29-1
ASSPGGARQPQH,TRBV24-1
ASPMLAGRQETQY,TRBV25-1
ASSESEGLGYT,TRBV10-2
ASSPNGAGRRRGDTQY,TRBV7-3
ASSLRDGLGEAF,TRBV7-8
ASSPALESETQY,TRBV7-9
ASSTMNQPQH,TRBV19
ATKRSLEAF,TRBV6-1
ASSSSGLEAF,TRBV27
AISESTASYEQY,TRBV10-3
ASSVDRGRGYGYT,TRBV7-9
AISDEQWGAYEQY,TRBV10-3
ASSTSGTTGLYGYT,TRBV7-9
ASSYSDGANVLT,TRBV10-3
ATTTGTDTDTQY,TRBV10-3
ASSTGGAYGYT,TRBV10-3
ASSPDRDGSYEQY,TRBV7-9
ASSNRLAGNEQY,TRBV5-1
ASSTSRRAEAF,TRBV7-9
ASSPQGSETLH,TRBV9
ASRRTGGFEKLF,TRBV25-1
SAQRGQGFYNSPLH,TRBV20-1
ASSLAFDAGMGTEAF,TRBV5-4
ATSSGQGFYEQY,TRBV27
ASSLGAGQGASGANVLT,TRBV7-2
ASQGFGNSPLH,TRBV7-9
ASIRRRGVGETQY,TRBV6-1
AVGGHINQPQH,TRBV29-1
ASSWSTAEAF,TRBV5-6
ASSPKGKETQY,TRBV7-2